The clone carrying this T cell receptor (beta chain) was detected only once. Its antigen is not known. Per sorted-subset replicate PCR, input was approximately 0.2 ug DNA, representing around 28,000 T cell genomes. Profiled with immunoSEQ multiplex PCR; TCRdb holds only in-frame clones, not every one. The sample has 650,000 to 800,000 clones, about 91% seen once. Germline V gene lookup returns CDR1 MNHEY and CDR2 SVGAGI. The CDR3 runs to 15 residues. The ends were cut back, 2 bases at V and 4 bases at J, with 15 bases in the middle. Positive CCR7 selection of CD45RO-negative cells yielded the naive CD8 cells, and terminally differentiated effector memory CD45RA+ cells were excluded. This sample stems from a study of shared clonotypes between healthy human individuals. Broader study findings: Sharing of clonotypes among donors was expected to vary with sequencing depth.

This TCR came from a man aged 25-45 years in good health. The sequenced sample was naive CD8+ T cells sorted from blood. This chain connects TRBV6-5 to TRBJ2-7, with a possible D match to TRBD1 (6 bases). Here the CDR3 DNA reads TGTGCCAGCAGTTACCCCCAACAGGGCCAATACGAGCAGTACTTC. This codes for CASSYPQQGQYEQYF.